The sequence of this T cell receptor (beta chain) was determined in a study of blood T cell repertoires in COVID-19. Across the whole study: Samples taken during acute and convalescent COVID-19 were collected in the United States, Italy and Spain. T cells, B-cell-depleted T cells, or PBMCs supplied cDNA or gDNA.

The protocol was immunoSEQ multiplex PCR, while the TCRdb copy is restricted to in-frame clones and leaves out a portion. The table records roughly 500,000 clones, 89% of them present only once. After removal of 2 bases from V and 12 bases from J, the junction contained 8 bases not matched to a gene. The CDR3 runs 14 residues. Germline CDR1 MNHNS, CDR2 SASEGT. The chain is built from TRBV6-1 and TRBJ2-1, with 9 positions matching TRBD1. The TCR comes from a man aged 18 to 30 with COVID-19, enrolled during active disease. The specimen was peripheral blood. The CDR3 DNA sequence: TGTGCCAGCAGTGAACGAACAGGGGGCGTAAGGCAGTTCTTC. It translates to CASSERTGGVRQFF.